The 9 T cell receptor beta chains below come from one sample, sequenced in a study of blood T cell repertoires in COVID-19. The data were produced by immunoSEQ multiplex PCR, yet TCRdb's version contains in-frame clones alone and is incomplete. The sample carries around 170,000 clones, about nine tenths recorded once. The specimen was peripheral blood. The receptors come from a man aged 55 to 70 with acute or convalescent COVID-19.

This chain uses TRBV10-3 with TRBJ2-7, with TRBD1 matching 7 bases. Germline CDR1 and CDR2: ENHRY and SYGVKD. V trimming: 9 bases; J trimming: 2 bases; junction bases outside the gene matches: 1. The CDR3 length is 11 residues. The CDR3 spells CAIGTAYEQYF. For the CDR3, the DNA is TGTGCCATTGGGACAGCCTACGAGCAGTACTTC.

This clone was detected a few times. This chain connects TRBV24-1 to TRBJ2-5; TRBD1 aligns across 9 bases. J was trimmed by 3 bases and V by 5 bases; bases with no gene match: 6. Germline CDR1 reads KGHDR; CDR2 reads SFDVKD. The CDR3 loop spans 15 amino acids. CDR3 DNA: TGTGCCACCAGTGGAGGACAGGGGTGGGAAGAGACCCAGTACTTC. It yields the protein CATSGGQGWEETQYF.

This CDR3 reads CASSQARDRGPGEQFF. CDR3 nucleotides: TGTGCCAGCAGCCAAGCACGGGACAGGGGGCCCGGTGAGCAGTTCTTC. The chain carries TRBV7-9 and TRBJ2-1, with TRBD1 identical over 12 bases. V lost 5 bases and J lost 9; bases outside the gene matches: 11. The V gene's germline CDR1 is SEHNR and CDR2 FQNEAQ (reference sequence). This CDR3 comprises 16 residues.

This rearrangement joins TRBV18 to TRBJ1-5, with a weak D call TRBD1 (6 bases). Per germline, CDR1 KGHSH and CDR2 LQKENI. The CDR3 is 13 amino acids. Trimming shortened V by 6 bases and J by 7 bases, and 13 bases separated the two germline ends. The CDR3 sequence: CASSQGGGQPQHF. The CDR3 nucleotides are TGTGCCAGCTCCCAAGGGGGGGGACAGCCCCAGCATTTT. Full variable domain (outside the CDR3, taken from reference TRBV18 and TRBJ1-5): NAGVMQNPRHLVRRRGQEARLRCSPMKGHSHVYWYRQLPEEGLKFMVYLQKENIIDESGMPKERFSAEFPKEGPSILRIQQVVRGDSAAYFCASSQGGGQPQHFGDGTRLSIL.

This rearrangement joins TRBV28 to TRBJ2-5, with 14 bases matching TRBD2. The CDR3 totals 16 residues. The germline V gene encodes CDR1 MDHEN and CDR2 SYDVKM. Trimming took 2 bases from V and 4 from J; bases not matched to a gene: 3. CDR3 amino acids: CASSLRLAGGRETQYF. CDR3 nucleotides: TGTGCCAGCAGTTTAAGACTAGCGGGGGGGCGAGAGACCCAGTACTTC.

DNA for the CDR3: TGCGCCAGCAGCGATGGAGGGACTAGCGGGATATATAATGAGCAGTTCTTC. This encodes CASSDGGTSGIYNEQFF. This chain connects TRBV5-1 to TRBJ2-1, with 13 bases lining up with TRBD2. This CDR3 is 17 amino acids long. The junction had 11 bases not matched to a gene; V was cut back by 4 bases and J by 7 bases. CDR1 and CDR2 (germline): SGHRS, YFSETQ.

The CDR3 DNA follows: TGCGCCAGCAGCTTGGATTCCGTCCCGGGACAGGGGGCGGATGGCTACACCTTC. Protein product: CASSLDSVPGQGADGYTF. The V and J genes are TRBV5-1 and TRBJ1-2; TRBD1 agrees at 12 bases. Germline V gives CDR1 SGHRS, CDR2 YFSETQ. The CDR3 is 18 amino acids. Trimming cost V 0 bases and J 6 bases; bases outside gene matches: 12.

In its sample, this clone was seen a few times. J is TRBJ2-7 and V is TRBV9; D not certain. Deletions cut 3 bases from V and 4 bases from J, with 11 bases between. Per germline, CDR1 SGDLS and CDR2 YYNGEE. This CDR3 spans 13 amino acids. The CDR3 protein is CASSDGTAYEQYF. The CDR3 region has the DNA TGTGCCAGCAGCGACGGAACAGCTTACGAGCAGTACTTC.

This chain joins TRBV7-8 and TRBJ2-7; D not resolved. The CDR3 contains 15 residues. The ends were cut back, 2 bases at V and 0 bases at J, with 11 bases in the middle. Germline CDR1 and CDR2: SGHVS and FQNEAQ. This chain's CDR3 is CASSLSMGPSYEQYV. DNA of the CDR3: TGTGCCAGCAGCTTAAGTATGGGCCCCTCCTACGAGCAGTACGTC.